This TCR beta chain was sequenced in a study of T cell repertoires in cytomegalovirus infection. The wider study: A matching HLA type, together with CMV infection, was signaled by public TCR beta signatures. Study-wide findings and caveats: CMV-specific TCR beta clonotypes restricted by HLA-C were the ones dominating the ex vivo response. Summed frequency of shared TCR beta families picked out CMV carriers who also had the relevant HLA.

TCRdb independently ran MiXCR on the reads; one entry per CDR3 protein. Here the sample spans nearly 550,000 distinct CDR3 sequences, about 17% being singletons. In germline, CDR1 is MRHNA, CDR2 SNTAGT. The CDR3 is 14 amino acids. V dropped 2 bases and J dropped 3 bases, with 10 bases sitting between them. Points on this clonotype: Its cognate antigen is unknown.

This TCR was sampled from a human donor in good health (CMV status not recorded). Some clones in this sample may be carry-over from other donors' samples. The V call is TRBV6-4, the J call TRBJ1-1; D gene ambiguous. The sample taken for sequencing was CD8+ T cells from PBMCs. In nucleotides, the CDR3 is TGTGCCAGCAGTGACCAGGCGTTTGACACTGAAGCTTTCTTT. Amino acid sequence: CASSDQAFDTEAFF.